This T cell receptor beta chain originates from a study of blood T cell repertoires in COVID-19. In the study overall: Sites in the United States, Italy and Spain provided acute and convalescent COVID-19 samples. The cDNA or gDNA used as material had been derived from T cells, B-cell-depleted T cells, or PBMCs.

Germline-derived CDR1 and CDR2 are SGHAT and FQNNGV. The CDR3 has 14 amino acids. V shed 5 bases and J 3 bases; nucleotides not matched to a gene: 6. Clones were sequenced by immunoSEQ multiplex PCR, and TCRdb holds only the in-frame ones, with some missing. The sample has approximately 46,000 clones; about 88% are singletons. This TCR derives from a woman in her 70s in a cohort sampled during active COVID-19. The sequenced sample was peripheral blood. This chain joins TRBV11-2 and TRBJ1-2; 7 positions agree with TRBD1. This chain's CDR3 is CASSIRGTDYGYTF. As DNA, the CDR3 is TGTGCCAGCAGCATCAGGGGGACCGACTATGGCTACACCTTC.